Included here is one T cell receptor (beta chain) sequence, with context. Assay used: immunoSEQ multiplex PCR; TCRdb lists only in-frame clones, some missing. Its listing shows about 19,000 clones. These data belong to a study of T cells in women clearing cervical HPV infection. The wider study: Blood came at first lesion visit for cases, post-clearance for controls.

The sequencing sample was made of blood buffy coat. The sequence derives from a woman aged 18 to 69 with a cervical HPV16 infection that either progressed to CIN3+ or cleared (not recorded which).

The CDR3 sequence is CASQLKTGTDTQYF. The CDR3 bases that were read are TGTGCCAGTCAGCTAAAGACAGGGACAGATACG. V and J are TRBV19 and TRBJ2-3; 7 bases align to TRBD1. Sequencing ends 3 residues short of the CDR3 end; the germline J gene provides the rest. V lost 8 bases, J lost 3 bases, and 8 bases stayed unmatched. Germline CDR1 and CDR2: LNHDA and SQIVND (reference sequence). The length of the CDR3 is 14 residues.